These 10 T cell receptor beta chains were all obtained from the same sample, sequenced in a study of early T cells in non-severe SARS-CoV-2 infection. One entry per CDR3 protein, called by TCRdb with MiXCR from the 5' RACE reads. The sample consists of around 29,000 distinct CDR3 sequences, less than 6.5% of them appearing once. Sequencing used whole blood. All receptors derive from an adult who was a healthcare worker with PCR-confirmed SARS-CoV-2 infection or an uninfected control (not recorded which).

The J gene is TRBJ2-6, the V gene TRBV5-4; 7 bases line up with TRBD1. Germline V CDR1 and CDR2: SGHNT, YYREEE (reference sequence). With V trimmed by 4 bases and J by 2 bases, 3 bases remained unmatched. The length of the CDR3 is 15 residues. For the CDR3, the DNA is TGTGCCAGCAGCACAGGGGTAACTGGGGCCAACGTCCTGACTTTC. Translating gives CASSTGVTGANVLTF.

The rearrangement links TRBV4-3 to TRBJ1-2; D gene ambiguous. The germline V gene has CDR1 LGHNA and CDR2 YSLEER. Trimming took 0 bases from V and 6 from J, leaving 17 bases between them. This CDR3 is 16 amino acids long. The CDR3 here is CASSQENREPWHGYTF. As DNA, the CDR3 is TGCGCCAGCAGCCAAGAAAACAGAGAACCCTGGCATGGCTACACCTTC.

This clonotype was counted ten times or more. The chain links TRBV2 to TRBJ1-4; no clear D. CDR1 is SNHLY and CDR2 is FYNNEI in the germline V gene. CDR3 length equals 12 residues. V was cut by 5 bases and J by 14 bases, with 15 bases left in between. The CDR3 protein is CASSPLSGNLFF. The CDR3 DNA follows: TGTGCCAGCAGTCCACTGTCGGGAAACCTGTTTTTT.

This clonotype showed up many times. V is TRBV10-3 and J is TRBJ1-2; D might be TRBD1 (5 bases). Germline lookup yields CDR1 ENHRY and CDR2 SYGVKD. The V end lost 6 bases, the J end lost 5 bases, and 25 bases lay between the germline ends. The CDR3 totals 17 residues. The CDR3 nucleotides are TGTGCCATCAGAGAAACATCTACCGGACCCGAGGGGTATGGCTACACCTTC. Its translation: CAIRETSTGPEGYGYTF.

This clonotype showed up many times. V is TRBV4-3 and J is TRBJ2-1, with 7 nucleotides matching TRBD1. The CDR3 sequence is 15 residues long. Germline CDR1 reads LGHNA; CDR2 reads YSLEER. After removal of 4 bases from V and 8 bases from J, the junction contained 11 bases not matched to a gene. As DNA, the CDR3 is TGCGCCAGCAGCCTATCGACAGGGCCTTCGGATGAGCAGTTCTTC. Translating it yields CASSLSTGPSDEQFF.

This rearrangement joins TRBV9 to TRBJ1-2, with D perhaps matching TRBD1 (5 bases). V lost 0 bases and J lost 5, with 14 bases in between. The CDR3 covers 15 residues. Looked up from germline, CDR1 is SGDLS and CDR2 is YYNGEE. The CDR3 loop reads CASSVGDGTEYGYTF. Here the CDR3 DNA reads TGTGCCAGCAGCGTAGGGGATGGGACGGAATATGGCTACACCTTC.

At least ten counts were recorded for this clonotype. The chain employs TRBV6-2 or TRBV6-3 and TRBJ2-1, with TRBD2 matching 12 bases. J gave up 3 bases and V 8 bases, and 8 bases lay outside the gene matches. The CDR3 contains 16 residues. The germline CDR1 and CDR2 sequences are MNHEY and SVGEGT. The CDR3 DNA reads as TGTGCCAGCGGCTCTAGCGGGGGGGCTTACTACAATGAGCAGTTCTTC. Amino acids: CASGSSGGAYYNEQFF.

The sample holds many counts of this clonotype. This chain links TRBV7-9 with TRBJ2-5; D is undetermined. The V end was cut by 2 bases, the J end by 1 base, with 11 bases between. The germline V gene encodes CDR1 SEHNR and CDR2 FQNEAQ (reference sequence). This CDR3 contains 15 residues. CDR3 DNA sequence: TGTGCCAGCAGCTTAAATTTAGGCACCCAAGAGACCCAGTACTTC. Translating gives CASSLNLGTQETQYF.

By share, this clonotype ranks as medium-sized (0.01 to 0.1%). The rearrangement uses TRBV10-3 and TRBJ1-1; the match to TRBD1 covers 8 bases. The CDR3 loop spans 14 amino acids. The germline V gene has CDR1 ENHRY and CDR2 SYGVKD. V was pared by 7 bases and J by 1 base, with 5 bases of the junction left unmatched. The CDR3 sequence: CAITGGQGNTEAFF. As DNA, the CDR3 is TGTGCCATCACCGGCGGACAGGGGAACACTGAAGCTTTCTTT.

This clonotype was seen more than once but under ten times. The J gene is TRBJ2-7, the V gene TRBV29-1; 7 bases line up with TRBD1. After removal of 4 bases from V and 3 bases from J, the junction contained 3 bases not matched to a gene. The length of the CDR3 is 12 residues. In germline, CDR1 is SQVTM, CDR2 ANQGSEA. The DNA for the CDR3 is TGCAGCGTTGCCGGGACAGTCTACGAGCAGTACTTC. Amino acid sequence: CSVAGTVYEQYF.